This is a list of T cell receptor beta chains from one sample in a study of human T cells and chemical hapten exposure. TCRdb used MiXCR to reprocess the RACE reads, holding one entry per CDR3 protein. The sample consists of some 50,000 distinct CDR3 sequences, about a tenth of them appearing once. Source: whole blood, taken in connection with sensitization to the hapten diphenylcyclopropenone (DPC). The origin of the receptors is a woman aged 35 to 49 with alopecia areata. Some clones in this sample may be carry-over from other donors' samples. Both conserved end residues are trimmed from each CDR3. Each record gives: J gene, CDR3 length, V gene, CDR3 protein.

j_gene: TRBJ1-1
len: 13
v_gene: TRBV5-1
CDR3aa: ASSPGGTSDTEAF

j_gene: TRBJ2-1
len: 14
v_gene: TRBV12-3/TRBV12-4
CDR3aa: ASSLVPQGEEGEQF

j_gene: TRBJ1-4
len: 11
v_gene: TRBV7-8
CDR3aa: ASSSQGTEKLF

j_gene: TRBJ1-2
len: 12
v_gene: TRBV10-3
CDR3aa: ATVPGANGYGYT

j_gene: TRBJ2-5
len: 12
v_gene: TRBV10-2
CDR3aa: ASTRDRAEETQY

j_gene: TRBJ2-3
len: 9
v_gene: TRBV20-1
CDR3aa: SAPSTDTQY

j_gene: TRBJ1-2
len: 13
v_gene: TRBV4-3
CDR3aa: ASSPQGPANYGYT

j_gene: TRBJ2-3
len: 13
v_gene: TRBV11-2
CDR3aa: ASSLGLHGTDTQY

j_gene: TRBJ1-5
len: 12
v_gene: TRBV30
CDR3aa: AWNSGTLNQPQH

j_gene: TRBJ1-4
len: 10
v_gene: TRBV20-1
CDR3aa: SARRGNEKLF

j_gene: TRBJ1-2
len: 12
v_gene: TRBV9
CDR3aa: ASSPNARAGGYT

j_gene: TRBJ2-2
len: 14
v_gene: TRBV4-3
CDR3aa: ASSHEIRAITGELF

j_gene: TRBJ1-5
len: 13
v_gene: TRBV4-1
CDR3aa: ASSQGRQQDQPQH

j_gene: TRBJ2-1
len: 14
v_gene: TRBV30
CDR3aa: AWREPGTGVANEQF

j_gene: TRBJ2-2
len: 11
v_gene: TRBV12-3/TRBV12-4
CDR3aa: ASPRERTGELF

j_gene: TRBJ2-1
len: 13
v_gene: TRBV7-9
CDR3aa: ASSRDRDSYNEQF

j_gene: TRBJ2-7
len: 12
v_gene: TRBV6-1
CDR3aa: ASSVGPTTYEQY

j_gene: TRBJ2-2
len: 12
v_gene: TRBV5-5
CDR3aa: ATQGQGNTGELF

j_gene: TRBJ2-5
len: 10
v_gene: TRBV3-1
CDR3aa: ASSQESRTQY

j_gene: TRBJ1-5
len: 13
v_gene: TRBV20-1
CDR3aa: SARAPGQGNQPQH

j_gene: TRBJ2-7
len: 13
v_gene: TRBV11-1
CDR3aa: ASSGTVTSSYEQY

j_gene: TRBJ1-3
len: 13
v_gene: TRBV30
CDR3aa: AWSVTGGPGNTIY

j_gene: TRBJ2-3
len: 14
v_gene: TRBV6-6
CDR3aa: ASRDISGGLTDTQY

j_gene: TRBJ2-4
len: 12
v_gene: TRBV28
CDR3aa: ASSGGGSKNIQY

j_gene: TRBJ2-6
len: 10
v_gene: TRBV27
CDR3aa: ASLSGANVLT

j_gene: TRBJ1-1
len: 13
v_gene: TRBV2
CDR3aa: ASSISGTGIAEAF

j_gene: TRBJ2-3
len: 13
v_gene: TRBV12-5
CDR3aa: ASGLARGAPDTQY

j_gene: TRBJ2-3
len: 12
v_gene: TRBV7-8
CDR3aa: ASSRRGSADTQY

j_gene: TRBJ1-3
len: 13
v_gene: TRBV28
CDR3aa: ASSPSGESGNTIY

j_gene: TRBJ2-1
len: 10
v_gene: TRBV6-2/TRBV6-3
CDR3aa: ASSYRPNEQF

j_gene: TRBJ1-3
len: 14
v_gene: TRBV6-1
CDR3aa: ASSDRDRGAGNTIY

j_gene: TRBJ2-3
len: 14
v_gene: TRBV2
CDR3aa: ASRRSSGGSTDTQY

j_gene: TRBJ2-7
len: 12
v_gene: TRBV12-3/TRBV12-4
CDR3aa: ASSFAGGTYEQY

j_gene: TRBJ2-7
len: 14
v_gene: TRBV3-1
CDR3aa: ASSQEGEASTYEQY

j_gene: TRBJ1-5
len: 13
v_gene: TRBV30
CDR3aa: AWNSQGARGQPQH

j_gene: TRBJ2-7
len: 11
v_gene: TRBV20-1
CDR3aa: SAPNRGIHEQY

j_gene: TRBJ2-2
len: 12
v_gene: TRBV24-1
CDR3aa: ATSDNSDSGELF

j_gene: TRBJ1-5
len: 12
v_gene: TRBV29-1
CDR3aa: SAKTGVGNQPQH

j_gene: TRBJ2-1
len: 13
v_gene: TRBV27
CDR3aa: ASSKGFEGGNEQF

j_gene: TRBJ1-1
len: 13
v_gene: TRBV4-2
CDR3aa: ATCLTASGGTEAF

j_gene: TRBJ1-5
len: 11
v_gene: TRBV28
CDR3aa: ASGRNSNQPQH

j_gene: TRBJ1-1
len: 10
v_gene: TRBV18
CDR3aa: ASSDTGKEAF

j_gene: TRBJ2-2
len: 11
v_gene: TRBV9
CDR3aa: ASSGSRSWELF

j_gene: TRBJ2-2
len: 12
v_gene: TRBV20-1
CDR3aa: SARGSENTGELF

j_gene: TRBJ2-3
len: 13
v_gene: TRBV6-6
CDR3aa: ASSYGGKSTDTQY

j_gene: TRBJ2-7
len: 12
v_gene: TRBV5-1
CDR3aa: ASSLGYGAYEQY

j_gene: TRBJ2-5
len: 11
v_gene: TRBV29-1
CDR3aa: SVGAQGMETQY

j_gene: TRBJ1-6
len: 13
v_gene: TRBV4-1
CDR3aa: ASSQGTDGNSPLH

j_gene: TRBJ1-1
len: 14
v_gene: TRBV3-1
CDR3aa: ASSPFTPAVNTEAF

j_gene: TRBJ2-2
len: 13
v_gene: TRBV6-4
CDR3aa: ASSDSDENTGELF

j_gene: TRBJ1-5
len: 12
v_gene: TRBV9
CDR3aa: ASSVGGANQPQH

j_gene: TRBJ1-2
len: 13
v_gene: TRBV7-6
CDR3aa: ASSLKGGGLYGYT

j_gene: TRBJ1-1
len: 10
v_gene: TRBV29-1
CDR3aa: SGTGSNTEAF

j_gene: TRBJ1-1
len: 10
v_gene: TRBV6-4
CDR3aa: ASSNDFTEAF

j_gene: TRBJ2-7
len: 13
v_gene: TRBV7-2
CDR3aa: ASSLGPGTGEEQY

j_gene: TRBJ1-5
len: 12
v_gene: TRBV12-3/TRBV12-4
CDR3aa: ASRETGGNQPQH

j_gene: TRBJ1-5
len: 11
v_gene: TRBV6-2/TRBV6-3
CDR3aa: ASSSGGNQPQH

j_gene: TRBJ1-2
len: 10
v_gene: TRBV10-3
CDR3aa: AISAQGHGYT

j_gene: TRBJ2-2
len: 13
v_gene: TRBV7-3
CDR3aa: ASSSGLGDTGELF